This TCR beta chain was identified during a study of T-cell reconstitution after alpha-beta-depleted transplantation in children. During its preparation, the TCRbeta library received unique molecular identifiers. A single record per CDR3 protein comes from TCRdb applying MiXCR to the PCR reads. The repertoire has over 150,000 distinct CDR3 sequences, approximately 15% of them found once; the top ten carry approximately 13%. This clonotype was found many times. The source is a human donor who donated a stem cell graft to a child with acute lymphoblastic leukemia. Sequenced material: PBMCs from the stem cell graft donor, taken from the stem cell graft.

CDR3 loop: CASRSGQGISPLHF. CDR3 sequence (DNA): TGTGCCAGCAGATCCGGACAGGGAATTTCACCCCTCCACTTT. This chain connects TRBV12-3 or TRBV12-4 to TRBJ1-6; 8 nucleotides align to TRBD1. V dropped 6 bases and J dropped 9; count of bases not matched to a gene: 7. This CDR3 comprises 14 residues.